This entry is about one T cell receptor beta chain. The analysis combined second doses at about 4 or about 12 weeks. The data were obtained in a study of T cell responses to AZD1222 COVID-19 vaccine. The data were produced by immunoSEQ multiplex PCR, yet TCRdb's version contains in-frame clones alone and is incomplete. Of under 200,000 clones listed, 70% to 90% were seen once; the top ten hold around 4.4%. The CDR3 length is 16 residues. The V gene's germline CDR1 is GTSNPN and CDR2 SVGIG (reference sequence). V lost 5 bases and J lost 5, with 21 bases in between. The rearrangement joins TRBV30 to TRBJ2-2; no definite D call. This TCR derives from an adult who received the AZD1222 COVID-19 vaccine. The sample here was peripheral blood, taken 28 days after the second AZD1222 dose. As DNA, the CDR3 is TGTGCCTGGGTCGATTTTAAGTCTCCTGCTACCGGGGAGCTGTTTTTT. Translation: CAWVDFKSPATGELFF. The whole variable domain, remainder taken from reference TRBV30 and TRBJ2-2, is SQTIHQWPATLVQPVGSPLSLECTVEGTSNPNLYWYRQAAGRGLQLLFYSVGIGQISSEVPQNLSASRPQDRQFILSSKKLLLSDSGFYLCAWVDFKSPATGELFFGEGSRLTVL.